This T cell receptor (beta chain) was documented in a study of beta chain features in type 1 diabetes. The isolated RNA, all of it, was reverse transcribed, so expressed TCRB transcripts were what got sequenced. Sequencing was performed with immunoSEQ multiplex PCR; in TCRdb, only in-frame clones are kept and a portion is missing. The sample consists of 9,400 or so clones, 78% of them appearing once. Trimming removed 6 bases from V and 0 bases from J; junction bases left unmatched: 9. Looked up from germline, CDR1 is SEHNR and CDR2 is FQNEAQ (reference sequence). This CDR3 has 16 residues. Sequencing input: Tregs from blood. The receptor comes from a woman under 30 in good health. This chain joins TRBV7-9 and TRBJ1-2, with TRBD1 identical over 8 bases. The CDR3 nucleotides are TGTGCCAGCAGTCATGGGACAGGAGACTCTAACTATGGCTACACCTTC. This translates into CASSHGTGDSNYGYTF.